Shown below are 29 T cell receptor beta chains from a single sample sequenced in a study of low-dose radiotherapy and immunotherapy resistance in tumors (dated by TCRdb to between 2021 and 2023). This sample's time point label indicates: before trial treatment. Sequencing used an Illumina HiSeq 2500. To make first-strand cDNA, Superscript III was used along with a set of TRAV- and TRBV-specific primers so that both the TCRalpha and TCRbeta chains were covered. TCRs were amplified with Phusion for about 18 PCR cycles using a constant-region primer together with the adapter attached to the V primers. TCRdb applied fastp at Q25 and MiXCR to the public reads, then kept only in-frame beta chains. Here each entry gathers all rows of one CDR3 protein and keeps the most common genes and DNA. Present in this sample are around 90,000 distinct CDR3 sequences, approximately 17% of which were seen just once. In total, the top ten clones hold under 7.5% of the sample.

The sample was PBMCs, taken before treatment. The receptors here all came from a male donor with prostate cancer.

The CDR3 is CASSQGRGRSSYNEQFF. CDR3 coding DNA: TGTGCCAGCAGCCAAGGTCGGGGAAGAAGCTCCTACAATGAGCAGTTCTTC. The rearrangement links TRBV14 to TRBJ2-1; D possibly corresponds to TRBD2 (5 bases). Germline V gives CDR1 SGHDN, CDR2 FVKESK. The CDR3 sequence is 17 residues long. The V end lost 1 base, the J end lost 0 bases, and 13 bases lay between the germline ends.

This clonotype was detected many times. The chain combines TRBV2 with TRBJ2-7, with TRBD2 matching 9 bases. CDR1 and CDR2 from the germline V gene are SNHLY and FYNNEI. V shed 3 bases and J 4 bases; nucleotides not matched to a gene: 7. This CDR3 spans 15 amino acids. The CDR3 loop is CASSDGLAGSYEQYF. CDR3 in DNA: TGTGCCAGCAGTGACGGTCTAGCGGGATCATACGAGCAGTACTTC.

This clonotype was counted many times. This chain uses TRBV21-1 with TRBJ2-3; the D call TRBD1 from the table was never checked on the DNA. TRBV21-1 is given as a pseudogene. The CDR3 extends over 14 amino acids. CDR3: CASSFHGTLDTQYF. The CDR3 DNA follows: TGTGCCAGCAGCTTTCACGGGACACTAGATACGCAGTATTTT.

This clonotype was counted between two and nine times. This chain connects TRBV7-8 to TRBJ2-1; TRBD2 matches at 12 bases. This CDR3 has 16 residues. Germline V lookup: CDR1 SGHVS, CDR2 FQNEAQ. Germline trimming cut 1 base from V and 9 bases from J; bases unmatched to any gene: 7. In DNA form, the CDR3 reads TGTGCCAGCAGCTTAGTGACTAGCGGGGGCCGGGGTGAGCAGTTCTTC. Amino acid sequence: CASSLVTSGGRGEQFF. Together with reference TRBV7-8 and TRBJ2-1, the CDR3 gives the full variable domain: GAGVSQSPRYKVAKRGQDVALRCDPISGHVSLFWYQQALGQGPEFLTYFQNEAQLDKSGLPSDRFFAERPEGSVSTLKIQRTQQEDSAVYLCASSLVTSGGRGEQFFGPGTRLTVL.

As to this clonotype: A far larger clone is off by one base, so a read error is likely. CDR3 region: CASRHRGLAGHNEQYF. CDR3 sequence (DNA): TGTGCCAGCAGGCACAGAGGACTAGCGGGGCACAATGAGCAGTACTTC. The chain has TRBV6-6 and TRBJ2-7; TRBD2 matches at 12 bases. J lost 7 bases, V lost 6 bases, and 13 bases had no gene match. This CDR3 is built from 16 residues. CDR1 is MNHNY, CDR2 SVGAGI, per germline (reference sequence).

This clonotype has a count of ten or more. This chain links TRBV5-1 with TRBJ2-7; maybe TRBD2 (5 bases). Germline CDR1 reads SGHRS; CDR2 reads YFSETQ. This CDR3 is 14 amino acids long. Trimming shortened V by 0 bases and J by 0 bases, and 7 bases separated the two germline ends. Here the CDR3 DNA reads TGCGCCAGCAGCTTGGCGCGGGCCTCCTACGAGCAGTACTTC. This sequence encodes CASSLARASYEQYF. Filled out from reference TRBV5-1 and TRBJ2-7, the complete variable domain reads KAGVTQTPRYLIKTRGQQVTLSCSPISGHRSVSWYQQTPGQGLQFLFEYFSETQRNKGNFPGRFSGRQFSNSRSEMNVSTLELGDSALYLCASSLARASYEQYFGPGTRLTVT.

This clonotype was counted ten times or more. CDR3 amino acids: CSVVRASSYNSPLHF. CDR3 in DNA: TGCAGTGTCGTGAGGGCAAGCTCCTATAATTCACCCCTCCACTTT. The chain is built from TRBV20-1 and TRBJ1-6, with D unclear. V lost 7 bases, J lost 0 bases, and 13 bases lay in between. The germline gives CDR1 DFQATT, CDR2 SNEGSKA (reference sequence). This CDR3 contains 15 residues.

This clonotype was found many times. The gene calls are TRBV19 and TRBJ2-1; D uncertain. Per germline, CDR1 LNHDA and CDR2 SQIVND (reference sequence). CDR3 size: 13 residues. Between the trimmed V and J ends, which lost 5 bases and 5 bases, there was a span of 10 bases. Here the CDR3 reads CASSFDGNNEQFF. The CDR3 nucleotides are TGTGCCAGTAGTTTTGACGGAAACAATGAGCAGTTCTTC.

This clonotype was seen many times. The chain couples TRBV20-1 to TRBJ1-5; a possible D gene is TRBD1 (5 bases). CDR1 DFQATT and CDR2 SNEGSKA come from the germline V gene (reference sequence). V gave up 6 bases and J gave up 5 bases, with 20 bases separating them. The CDR3 runs 15 residues. In DNA, the CDR3 is TGCAGTGCCGAAAGACAGACCCCCTCGGATCAGCCCCAGCATTTT. This codes for CSAERQTPSDQPQHF.

This clonotype was observed many times. This chain links TRBV20-1 with TRBJ2-7, with TRBD2 matching over 7 bases. There are 11 residues in the CDR3. Trimming at V came to 5 bases and at J to 4 bases, leaving 2 bases not matched to a gene. Germline lookup yields CDR1 DFQATT and CDR2 SNEGSKA (reference sequence). The CDR3 DNA reads TGCAGTGCTCAGCGGGGATACGAGCAGTACTTC. Its translation is CSAQRGYEQYF.

This clonotype was detected ten times or more. J is TRBJ1-2 and V is TRBV7-6; tentative D call: TRBD1 (5 bases). This CDR3 has 14 residues. The germline V and J ends were trimmed by 1 base and 6 bases, with 12 bases remaining between them. Germline CDR1 is SGHVS and CDR2 is FNYEAQ. DNA of the CDR3: TGTGCCAGCAGCTTAGGCAGCCAGGGTGATGGCTACACCTTC. It yields the protein CASSLGSQGDGYTF. The full variable domain, with the rest looked up from reference TRBV7-6 and TRBJ1-2, is GAGVSQSPRYKVTKRGQDVALRCDPISGHVSLYWYRQALGQGPEFLTYFNYEAQQDKSGLPNDRFSAERPEGSISTLTIQRTEQRDSAMYRCASSLGSQGDGYTFGSGTRLTVV.

This clonotype was recorded at least ten times. The chain combines TRBV4-1 with TRBJ2-5, with 10 positions matching TRBD2. Trimming cost V 1 base and J 2 bases; bases outside gene matches: 7. Germline values: CDR1 MGHRA, CDR2 YSYEKL. The CDR3 is made up of 17 amino acids. The CDR3 region is CASSQGTSGEGQETQYF. The CDR3 DNA follows: TGCGCCAGCAGCCAAGGGACTAGCGGAGAAGGTCAAGAGACCCAGTACTTC.

This clonotype came up many times. V and J are TRBV7-2 and TRBJ1-4; D is possibly TRBD1 (5 bases). The CDR3 is made up of 15 amino acids. Trimming removed 1 base at V and 9 bases at J, with 15 bases between. Germline-derived CDR1 and CDR2 are SGHTA and FQGNSA. The CDR3 bases are TGTGCCAGCAGCTTAGTGGCGGGGCCGGCGAAAAAACTGTTTTTT. Translation: CASSLVAGPAKKLFF.

This clonotype was observed at least ten times. The chain uses TRBV6-4 and TRBJ2-3; TRBD2 matches 8 bases. Per germline, CDR1 MRHNA and CDR2 SNTAGT. V lost 4 bases to trimming and J lost 4 bases; unmatched junction nucleotides: 4. This CDR3 has 14 residues. CDR3: CASSGDGGADTQYF. As DNA, the CDR3 is TGTGCCAGCAGTGGAGACGGGGGGGCAGATACGCAGTATTTT.

This clonotype was seen a few times. CDR3 amino acids: CASSLTSGGASDTQYF. In nucleotides, the CDR3 is TGTGCCAGCAGTCTTACTAGCGGGGGGGCTTCAGATACGCAGTATTTT. The gene calls are TRBV6-2 or TRBV6-3 and TRBJ2-3; 13 bases are a match to TRBD2. The V and J ends lost 5 bases and 4 bases, in that order; junction bases with no gene match: 6. The CDR3 length is 16 residues. CDR1 is MNHEY and CDR2 is SVGEGT in the germline V gene.

This clonotype was seen at least ten times. The genes are TRBV5-5 and TRBJ1-1, with D unresolved. This CDR3 is 14 amino acids long. Per germline, CDR1 SGHKS and CDR2 YYEKEE (reference sequence). V lost 2 bases, J lost 4 bases, and 12 bases lay in between. Here the CDR3 reads CASSFGNVGTEAFF. The DNA for the CDR3 is TGTGCCAGCAGCTTTGGGAATGTGGGCACTGAAGCTTTCTTT.

This clonotype was counted many times. The chain recombines TRBV19 with TRBJ2-1; 9 bases fit TRBD1. Germline lookup yields CDR1 LNHDA and CDR2 SQIVND (reference sequence). Germline trimming cut 7 bases from V and 12 bases from J; bases unmatched to any gene: 10. The length of the CDR3 is 13 residues. The CDR3, as DNA: TGTGCCAGTATTGGGACAGGGCCCGGACGGCAGTTCTTC. This codes for CASIGTGPGRQFF.

With regard to this clonotype: A read error is likely here: a far larger clone is one base away. V gene TRBV5-1 combines with J gene TRBJ2-7; the match to TRBD1 covers 7 bases. Germline V gene data show CDR1 as SGHRS and CDR2 as YFSETQ. The CDR3 runs 16 residues. Unmatched junction bases numbered 16, after V lost 3 bases and J lost 7 bases. This CDR3 reads CASSSGLKQGSNEQYF. CDR3 DNA sequence: TGCGCCAGCAGCTCGGGGTTAAAACAGGGGTCAAATGAGCAGTACTTC.

This clonotype was observed many times. The gene calls are TRBV4-2 and TRBJ2-1; tentative D call: TRBD1 (7 bases). The CDR3 consists of 16 residues. The ends were cut back, 0 bases at V and 9 bases at J, with 18 bases in the middle. Germline V gene sequence: CDR1 LGHNA, CDR2 YNFKEQ. This CDR3 reads CASSQDWQGGPREQFF. CDR3 bases: TGTGCCAGCAGCCAAGATTGGCAGGGGGGCCCCCGTGAGCAGTTCTTC.

This clonotype was detected many times. The V gene is TRBV6-2 or TRBV6-3, the J gene TRBJ2-3; 7 nucleotides line up with TRBD2. Germline V gene lookup returns CDR1 MNHEY and CDR2 SVGEGT. The CDR3 totals 16 residues. J gave up 2 bases and V 9 bases, and 14 bases lay outside the gene matches. CDR3 in DNA: TGTGCCAGGAGCGGGAAATTAGGTCGTATCACAGATACGCAGTATTTT. Its translation: CARSGKLGRITDTQYF.

This clonotype was found a few times. The gene calls are TRBV9 and TRBJ2-1; TRBD1 matches at 8 bases. CDR1 is SGDLS, CDR2 YYNGEE, per germline. V trimming: 3 bases; J trimming: 9 bases; junction bases outside the gene matches: 8. There are 14 residues in the CDR3. The CDR3 region is CASSAGGSDGEQFF. CDR3 DNA sequence: TGTGCCAGCAGCGCAGGGGGCTCGGACGGTGAGCAGTTCTTC.

Many counts were recorded for this clonotype. V and J are TRBV29-1 and TRBJ1-2; 9 bases are shared with TRBD1. With V trimmed by 0 bases and J by 4 bases, 6 bases remained unmatched. The CDR3 spans 15 residues. Germline values: CDR1 SQVTM, CDR2 ANQGSEA. The CDR3 nucleotides are TGCAGCGTTGAAGATCGGACAGGGGTGGCCTATGGCTACACCTTC. Translation: CSVEDRTGVAYGYTF.

This clonotype was recorded at least ten times. The chain couples TRBV4-1 to TRBJ2-1; TRBD1 matches 7 bases. CDR1 MGHRA and CDR2 YSYEKL come from the germline V gene. The CDR3 has 14 amino acids. The V gene end was trimmed by 2 bases and the J gene end by 7 bases; junction bases not matched to a gene: 5. The DNA for the CDR3 is TGCGCCAGCAGCCAACCGGACAGGCGGAATGAGCAGTTCTTC. Its protein is CASSQPDRRNEQFF.

Ten or more counts support this clonotype. CDR3 loop: CASSFDTGGIQYF. In DNA form, the CDR3 reads TGTGCCAGCAGCTTCGACACGGGAGGCATTCAGTACTTC. The rearrangement links TRBV7-2 to TRBJ2-4; TRBD2 agrees at 7 bases. The CDR3 loop spans 13 amino acids. Germline V gene data show CDR1 as SGHTA and CDR2 as FQGNSA. The ends lost 3 bases at V and 9 bases at J; junction bases unmatched: 5.

This clonotype has at least ten counts. The chain employs TRBV19 and TRBJ2-1; 12 positions agree with TRBD2. CDR3 length equals 15 residues. Germline V gives CDR1 LNHDA, CDR2 SQIVND (reference sequence). V gave up 7 bases and J gave up 7 bases; unmatched junction bases: 8. CDR3 amino acids: CASTMTSGGPNEQFF. The CDR3 DNA reads TGTGCCAGTACCATGACTAGCGGGGGCCCGAATGAGCAGTTCTTC.

This clonotype was detected ten times or more. The rearrangement uses TRBV24-1 and TRBJ2-3; 8 bases match TRBD2. Germline-derived CDR1 and CDR2 are KGHDR and SFDVKD. The CDR3 consists of 16 residues. The J segment lost 0 bases and the V segment lost 3 bases, leaving 4 bases of the junction unmatched. The CDR3 nucleotides read TGTGCCACCAGTGATACTAGCGGAACTAGCACAGATACGCAGTATTTT. This sequence encodes CATSDTSGTSTDTQYF.

This clonotype was seen many times. The chain combines TRBV7-9 with TRBJ2-5, with 11 positions matching TRBD1. CDR1 and CDR2 from the germline V gene are SEHNR and FQNEAQ (reference sequence). The CDR3 contains 18 residues. After removal of 5 bases from V and 0 bases from J, the junction contained 11 bases not matched to a gene. Here the CDR3 DNA reads TGTGCCAGCAGCGGAACCCGGGACAGGGGGACCAACCAAGAGACCCAGTACTTC. Translating it yields CASSGTRDRGTNQETQYF.

This clonotype was counted ten times or more. The rearrangement uses TRBV19 and TRBJ1-4, with D perhaps TRBD1 (5 bases). V dropped 3 bases and J dropped 4 bases, with 12 bases sitting between them. The CDR3 consists of 15 residues. Germline-derived CDR1 and CDR2 are LNHDA and SQIVND (reference sequence). The CDR3 is CASSISWGFNEKLFF. The CDR3 coding sequence is TGTGCCAGTAGTATTTCATGGGGCTTTAATGAAAAACTGTTTTTT.

This clonotype has a count of ten or more. The V call is TRBV6-5, the J call TRBJ2-3, with 9 bases identical to TRBD1. This CDR3 contains 16 residues. V shed 5 bases, J shed 2 bases, and the junction held 8 bases outside the gene matches. Germline V gene sequence: CDR1 MNHEY, CDR2 SVGAGI. CDR3 region: CASSRTGARFTDTQYF. The DNA for the CDR3 is TGTGCCAGCAGTAGGACAGGGGCACGCTTCACAGATACGCAGTATTTT.